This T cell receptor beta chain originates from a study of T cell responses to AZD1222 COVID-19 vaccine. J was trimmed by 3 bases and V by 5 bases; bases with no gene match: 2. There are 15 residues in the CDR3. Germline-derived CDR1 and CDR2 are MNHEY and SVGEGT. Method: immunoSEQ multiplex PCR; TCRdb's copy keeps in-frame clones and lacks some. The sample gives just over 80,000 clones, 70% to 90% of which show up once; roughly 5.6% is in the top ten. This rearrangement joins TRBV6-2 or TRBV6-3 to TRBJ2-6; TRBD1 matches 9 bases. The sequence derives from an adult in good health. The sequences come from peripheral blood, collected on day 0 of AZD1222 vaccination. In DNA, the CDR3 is TGTGCCAGCAGTCAGGACAGGGGTGGGGCCAACGTCCTGACTTTC. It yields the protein CASSQDRGGANVLTF.